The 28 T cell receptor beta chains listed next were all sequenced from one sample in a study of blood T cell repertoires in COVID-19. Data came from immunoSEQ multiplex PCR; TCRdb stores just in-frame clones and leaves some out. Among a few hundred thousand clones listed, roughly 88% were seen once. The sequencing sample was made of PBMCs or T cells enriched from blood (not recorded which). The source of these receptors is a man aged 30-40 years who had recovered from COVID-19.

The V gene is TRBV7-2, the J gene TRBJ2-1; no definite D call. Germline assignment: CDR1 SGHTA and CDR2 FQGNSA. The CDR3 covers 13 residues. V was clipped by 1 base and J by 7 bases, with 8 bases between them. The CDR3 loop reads CASSLDGLNEQFF. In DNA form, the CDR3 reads TGTGCCAGCAGCTTAGATGGGCTTAATGAGCAGTTCTTC.

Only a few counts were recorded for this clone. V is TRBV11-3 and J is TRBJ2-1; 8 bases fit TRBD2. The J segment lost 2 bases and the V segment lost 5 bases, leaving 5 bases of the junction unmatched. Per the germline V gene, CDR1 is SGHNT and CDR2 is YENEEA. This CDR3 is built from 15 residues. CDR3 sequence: CASSPGGATYNEQFF. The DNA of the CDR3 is TGTGCCAGCAGCCCCGGGGGGGCTACCTACAATGAGCAGTTCTTC.

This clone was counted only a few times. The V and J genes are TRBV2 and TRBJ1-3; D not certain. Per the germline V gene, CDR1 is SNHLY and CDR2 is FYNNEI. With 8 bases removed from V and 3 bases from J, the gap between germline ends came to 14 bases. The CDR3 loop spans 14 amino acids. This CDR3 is CASETRDVGNTIYF. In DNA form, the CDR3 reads TGTGCCAGCGAGACTAGGGATGTTGGAAACACCATATATTTT.

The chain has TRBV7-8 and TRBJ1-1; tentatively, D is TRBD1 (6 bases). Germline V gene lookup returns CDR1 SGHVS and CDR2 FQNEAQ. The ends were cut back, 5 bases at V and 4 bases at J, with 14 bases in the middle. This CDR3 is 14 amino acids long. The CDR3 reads CASSPTWGLTEAFF. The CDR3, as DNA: TGTGCCAGCAGCCCTACGTGGGGGCTCACTGAAGCTTTCTTT. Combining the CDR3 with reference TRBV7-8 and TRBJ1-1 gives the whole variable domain GAGVSQSPRYKVAKRGQDVALRCDPISGHVSLFWYQQALGQGPEFLTYFQNEAQLDKSGLPSDRFFAERPEGSVSTLKIQRTQQEDSAVYLCASSPTWGLTEAFFGQGTRLTVV.

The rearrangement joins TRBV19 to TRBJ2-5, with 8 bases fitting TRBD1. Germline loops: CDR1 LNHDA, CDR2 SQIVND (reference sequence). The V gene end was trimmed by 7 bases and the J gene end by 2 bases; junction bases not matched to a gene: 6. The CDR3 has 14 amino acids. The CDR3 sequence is CASTDRGTQETQYF. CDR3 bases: TGTGCCAGTACCGACAGGGGTACTCAAGAGACCCAGTACTTC.

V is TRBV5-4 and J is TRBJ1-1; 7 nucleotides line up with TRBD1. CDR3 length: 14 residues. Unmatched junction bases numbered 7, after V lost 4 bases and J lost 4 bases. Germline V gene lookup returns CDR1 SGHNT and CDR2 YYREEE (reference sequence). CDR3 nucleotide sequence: TGTGCCAGCAGCCTGGAGGGGGCTGTCACTGAAGCTTTCTTT. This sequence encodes CASSLEGAVTEAFF.

The CDR3 spells CATTPTAGLANEQYF. CDR3 in DNA: TGTGCCACCACCCCAACGGCGGGGCTAGCCAACGAGCAGTACTTC. The chain links TRBV15 to TRBJ2-7, with D perhaps TRBD2 (6 bases). The V gene lost 7 bases and the J gene lost 5 bases, with 21 bases spanning the gap. The CDR3 is made up of 15 amino acids. Germline lookup yields CDR1 LNHNV and CDR2 YYDKDF (reference sequence).

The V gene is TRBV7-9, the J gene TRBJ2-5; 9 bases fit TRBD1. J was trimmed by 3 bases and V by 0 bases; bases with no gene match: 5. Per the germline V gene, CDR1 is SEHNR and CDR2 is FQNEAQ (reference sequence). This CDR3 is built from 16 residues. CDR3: CASSLAGTGNEETQYF. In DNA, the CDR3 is TGTGCCAGCAGCTTAGCTGGGACAGGGAACGAAGAGACCCAGTACTTC.

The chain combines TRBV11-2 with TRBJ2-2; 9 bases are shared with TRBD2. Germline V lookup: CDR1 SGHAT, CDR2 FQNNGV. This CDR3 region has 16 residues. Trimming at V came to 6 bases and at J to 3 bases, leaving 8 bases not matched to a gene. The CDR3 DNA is TGTGCCAGCAGATCAACTAGCGGGCCCTACACCGGGGAGCTGTTTTTT. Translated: CASRSTSGPYTGELFF.

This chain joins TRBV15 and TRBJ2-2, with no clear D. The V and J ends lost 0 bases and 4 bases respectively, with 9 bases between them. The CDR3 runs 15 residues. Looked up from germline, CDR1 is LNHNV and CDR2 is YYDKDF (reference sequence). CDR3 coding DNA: TGTGCCACCAGCAGAGACATTACGGGCACCGGGGAGCTGTTTTTT. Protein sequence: CATSRDITGTGELFF. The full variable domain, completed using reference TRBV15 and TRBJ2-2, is DAMVIQNPRYQVTQFGKPVTLSCSQTLNHNVMYWYQQKSSQAPKLLFHYYDKDFNNEADTPDNFQSRRPNTSFCFLDIRSPGLGDTAMYLCATSRDITGTGELFFGEGSRLTVL.

Here the CDR3 reads CASSQVRTGGTDTQYF. CDR3 in DNA: TGCGCCAGCAGCCAAGTCAGGACAGGCGGGACAGATACGCAGTATTTT. The chain links TRBV4-3 to TRBJ2-3; 7 bases align to TRBD1. V shed 1 base and J 3 bases; nucleotides not matched to a gene: 7. Germline CDR1 and CDR2: LGHNA and YSLEER. The CDR3 has 16 residues.

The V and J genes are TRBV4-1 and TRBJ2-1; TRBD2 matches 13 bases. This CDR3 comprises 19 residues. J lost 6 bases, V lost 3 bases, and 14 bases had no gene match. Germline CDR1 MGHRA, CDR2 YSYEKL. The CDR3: CASSHLRGLAGASGNEQFF. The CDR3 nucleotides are TGCGCCAGCAGCCATCTCCGAGGACTAGCGGGGGCTTCGGGCAATGAGCAGTTCTTC.

CDR3 nucleotides: TGTGCCAGCACCACGGACAGAAACTATGGCTACACCTTC. This translates into CASTTDRNYGYTF. This chain links TRBV12-3 or TRBV12-4 with TRBJ1-2; D may be TRBD1 (6 bases). Trimming pared 7 bases from V and 2 bases from J, leaving 11 bases between. This CDR3 comprises 13 residues.

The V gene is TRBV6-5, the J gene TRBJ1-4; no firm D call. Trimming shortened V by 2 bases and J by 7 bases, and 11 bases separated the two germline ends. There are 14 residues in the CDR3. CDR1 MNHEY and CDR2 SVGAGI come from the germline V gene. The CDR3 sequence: CASSYGGALEKLFF. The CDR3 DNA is TGTGCCAGCAGTTACGGCGGAGCACTTGAAAAACTGTTTTTT.

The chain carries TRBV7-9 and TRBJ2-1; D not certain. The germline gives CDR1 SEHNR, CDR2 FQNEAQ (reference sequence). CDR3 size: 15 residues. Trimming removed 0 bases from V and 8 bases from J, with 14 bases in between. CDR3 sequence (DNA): TGTGCCAGCAGCTTAGCGCTTCTGTCAGAGGATGAGCAGTTCTTC. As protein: CASSLALLSEDEQFF.

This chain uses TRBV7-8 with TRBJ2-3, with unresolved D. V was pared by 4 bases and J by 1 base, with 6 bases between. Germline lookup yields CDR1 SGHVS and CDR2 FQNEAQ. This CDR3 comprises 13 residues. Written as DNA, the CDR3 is TGTGCCAGCAGCTCCTACCGCACAGATACGCAGTATTTT. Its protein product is CASSSYRTDTQYF. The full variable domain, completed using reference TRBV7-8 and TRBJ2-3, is GAGVSQSPRYKVAKRGQDVALRCDPISGHVSLFWYQQALGQGPEFLTYFQNEAQLDKSGLPSDRFFAERPEGSVSTLKIQRTQQEDSAVYLCASSSYRTDTQYFGPGTRLTVL.

The CDR3 sequence is CASSQNPGQRTDTQYF. The CDR3 DNA follows: TGTGCCAGCAGCCAGAATCCGGGACAGCGCACAGATACGCAGTATTTT. This sequence joins TRBV7-9 and TRBJ2-3, with 7 bases lining up with TRBD1. The CDR3 length is 16 residues. Losses at the gene ends were 5 bases for V and 1 base for J; bases not matched to a gene: 9. Germline-derived CDR1 and CDR2 are SEHNR and FQNEAQ (reference sequence).

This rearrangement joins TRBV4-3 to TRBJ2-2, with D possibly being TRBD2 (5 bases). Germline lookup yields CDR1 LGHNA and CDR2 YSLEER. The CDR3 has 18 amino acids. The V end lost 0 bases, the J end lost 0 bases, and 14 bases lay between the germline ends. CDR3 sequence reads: CASSQDLLVGTNTGELFF. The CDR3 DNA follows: TGCGCCAGCAGCCAAGATCTCTTAGTCGGGACGAACACCGGGGAGCTGTTTTTT.

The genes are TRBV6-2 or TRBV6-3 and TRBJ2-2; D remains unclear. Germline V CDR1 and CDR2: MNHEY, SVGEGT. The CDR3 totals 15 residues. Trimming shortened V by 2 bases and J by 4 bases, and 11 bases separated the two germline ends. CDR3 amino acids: CASSYRHPSTGELFF. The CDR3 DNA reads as TGTGCCAGCAGTTACAGACACCCGAGCACCGGGGAGCTGTTTTTT.

The CDR3 coding sequence is TGTGCCAGCAGTCGGGGGACTTCCTATAATTCACCCCTCCACTTT. This translates into CASSRGTSYNSPLHF. The J gene is TRBJ1-6, the V gene TRBV27; a possible D gene is TRBD1 (5 bases). There are 15 residues in the CDR3. The ends were cut back, 5 bases at V and 1 base at J, with 9 bases in the middle. CDR1 is MNHEY, CDR2 SMNVEV, per germline (reference sequence).

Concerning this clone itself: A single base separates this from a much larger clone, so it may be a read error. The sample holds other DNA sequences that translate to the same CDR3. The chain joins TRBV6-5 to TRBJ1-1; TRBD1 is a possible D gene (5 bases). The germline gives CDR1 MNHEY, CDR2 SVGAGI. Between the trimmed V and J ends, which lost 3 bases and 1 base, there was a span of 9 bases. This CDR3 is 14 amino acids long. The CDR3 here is CASSYGQGNTEAFF. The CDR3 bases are TGTGCCAGCAGTTATGGGCAGGGGAACACTGAAGCTTTCTTT.

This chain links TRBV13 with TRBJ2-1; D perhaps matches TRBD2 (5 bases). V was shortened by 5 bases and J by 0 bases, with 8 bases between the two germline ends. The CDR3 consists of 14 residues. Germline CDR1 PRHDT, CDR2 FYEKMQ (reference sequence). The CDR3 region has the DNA TGTGCCAGCAGCCCTAGCCCCTCCTACAATGAGCAGTTCTTC. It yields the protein CASSPSPSYNEQFF.

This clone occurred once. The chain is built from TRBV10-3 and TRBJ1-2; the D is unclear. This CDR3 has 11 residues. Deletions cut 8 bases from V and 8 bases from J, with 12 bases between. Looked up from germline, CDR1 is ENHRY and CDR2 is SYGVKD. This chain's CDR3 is CAILGGKGYTF. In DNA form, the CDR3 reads TGTGCCATCTTGGGAGGCAAGGGCTACACCTTC.

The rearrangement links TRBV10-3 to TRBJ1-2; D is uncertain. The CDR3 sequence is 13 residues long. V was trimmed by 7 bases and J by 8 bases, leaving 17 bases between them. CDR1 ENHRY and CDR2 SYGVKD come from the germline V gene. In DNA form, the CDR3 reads TGTGCCATCACGGCGGTAGTGGAGGAAGGCTACACCTTC. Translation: CAITAVVEEGYTF.

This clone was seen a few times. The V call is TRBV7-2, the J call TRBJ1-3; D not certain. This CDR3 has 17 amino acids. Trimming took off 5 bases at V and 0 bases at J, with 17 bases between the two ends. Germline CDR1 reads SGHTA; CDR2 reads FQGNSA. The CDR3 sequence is CASSRRGQDISGNTIYF. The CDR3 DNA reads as TGTGCCAGCAGCCGGCGGGGTCAGGATATCTCTGGAAACACCATATATTTT.

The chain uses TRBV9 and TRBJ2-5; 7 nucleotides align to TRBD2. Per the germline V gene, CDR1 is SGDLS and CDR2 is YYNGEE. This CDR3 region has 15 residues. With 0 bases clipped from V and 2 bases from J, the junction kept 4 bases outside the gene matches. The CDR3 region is CASSVATGGQETQYF. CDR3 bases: TGTGCCAGCAGCGTAGCTACGGGGGGACAAGAGACCCAGTACTTC. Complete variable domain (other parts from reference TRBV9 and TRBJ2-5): DSGVTQTPKHLITATGQRVTLRCSPRSGDLSVYWYQQSLDQGLQFLIQYYNGEERAKGNILERFSAQQFPDLHSELNLSSLELGDSALYFCASSVATGGQETQYFGPGTRLLVL.

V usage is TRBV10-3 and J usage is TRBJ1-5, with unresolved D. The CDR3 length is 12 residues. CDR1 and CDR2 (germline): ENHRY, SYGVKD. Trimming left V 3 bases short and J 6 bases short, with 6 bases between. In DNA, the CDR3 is TGTGCCATCAGTGACGTCAGTCAGCCCCAGCATTTT. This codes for CAISDVSQPQHF.

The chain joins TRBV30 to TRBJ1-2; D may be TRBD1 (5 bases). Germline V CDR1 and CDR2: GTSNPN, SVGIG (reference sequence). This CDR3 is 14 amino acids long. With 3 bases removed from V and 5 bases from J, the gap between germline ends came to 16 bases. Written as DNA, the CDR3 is TGTGCCTGGAGATCTCTAGGGGCAGGGTATGGCTACACCTTC. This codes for CAWRSLGAGYGYTF.